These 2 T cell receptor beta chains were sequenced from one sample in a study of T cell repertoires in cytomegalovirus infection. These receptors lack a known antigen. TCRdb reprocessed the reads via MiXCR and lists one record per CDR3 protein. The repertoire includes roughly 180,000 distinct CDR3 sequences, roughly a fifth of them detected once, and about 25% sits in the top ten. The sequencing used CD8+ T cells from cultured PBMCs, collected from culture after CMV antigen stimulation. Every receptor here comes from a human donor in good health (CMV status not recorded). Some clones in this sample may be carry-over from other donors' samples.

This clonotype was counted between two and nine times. The CDR3: CASSLYRGGYQETQYF. In DNA, the CDR3 is TGTGCCAGCAGCTTATACCGGGGGGGGTACCAAGAGACCCAGTACTTC. The chain links TRBV7-8 to TRBJ2-5, with 8 nucleotides matching TRBD2. This CDR3 is 16 amino acids long. V was pared by 2 bases and J by 0 bases, with 5 bases of the junction left unmatched. In germline, CDR1 is SGHVS, CDR2 FQNEAQ.

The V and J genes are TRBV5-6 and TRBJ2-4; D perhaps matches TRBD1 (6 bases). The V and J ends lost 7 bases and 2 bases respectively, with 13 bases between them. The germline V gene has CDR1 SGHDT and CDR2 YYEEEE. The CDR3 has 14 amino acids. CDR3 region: CASGLGGSKNIQYF. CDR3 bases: TGTGCCAGCGGTCTAGGGGGATCCAAAAACATTCAGTACTTC.